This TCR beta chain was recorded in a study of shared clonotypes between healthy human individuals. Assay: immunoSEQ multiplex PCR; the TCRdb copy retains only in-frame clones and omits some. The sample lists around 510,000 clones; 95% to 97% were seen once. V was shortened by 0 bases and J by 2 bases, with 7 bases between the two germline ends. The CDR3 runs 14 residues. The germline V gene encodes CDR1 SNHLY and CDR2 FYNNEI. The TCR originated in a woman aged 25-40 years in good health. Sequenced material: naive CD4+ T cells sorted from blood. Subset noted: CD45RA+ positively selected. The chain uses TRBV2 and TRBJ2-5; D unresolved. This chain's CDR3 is CASSEAGGQETQYF. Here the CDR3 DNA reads TGTGCCAGCAGTGAAGCCGGCGGTCAAGAGACCCAGTACTTC.